The 8 T cell receptor beta chains given below trace back to one sample, sequenced in a study of identical twins. TCRdb processed the 5' RACE reads anew with MiXCR; each CDR3 protein has one entry. This repertoire shows more than 200,000 distinct CDR3 sequences, more than 12% found once; its top ten account for approximately 9.3%. Source material: memory (CD45RO+) T cells sorted from blood. These receptors all stem from a woman under 30 in good health.

This clonotype was seen more than once but under ten times. V gene TRBV29-1 combines with J gene TRBJ1-1; 10 bases fit TRBD1. The CDR3 runs to 14 residues. V lost 4 bases and J lost 3; bases outside the gene matches: 5. Germline V gene lookup returns CDR1 SQVTM and CDR2 ANQGSEA. For the CDR3, the DNA is TGCAGCGTTGGACAGGGGGCGTTGGACACTGAAGCTTTCTTT. Amino acids: CSVGQGALDTEAFF.

J is TRBJ2-3 and V is TRBV5-1, with D unclear. CDR3 length: 14 amino acids. Looked up from germline, CDR1 is SGHRS and CDR2 is YFSETQ. V dropped 0 bases and J dropped 2 bases, with 7 bases sitting between them. The CDR3 coding sequence is TGCGCCAGCAGCTTGGAACAGACCACAGATACGCAGTATTTT. Amino acid sequence: CASSLEQTTDTQYF. The variable domain in full, with the rest retrieved from reference TRBV5-1 and TRBJ2-3, is KAGVTQTPRYLIKTRGQQVTLSCSPISGHRSVSWYQQTPGQGLQFLFEYFSETQRNKGNFPGRFSGRQFSNSRSEMNVSTLELGDSALYLCASSLEQTTDTQYFGPGTRLTVL.

This chain uses TRBV20-1 with TRBJ2-7; no clear D. Germline CDR1 and CDR2: DFQATT and SNEGSKA (reference sequence). The length of the CDR3 is 14 residues. Trimming shortened V by 6 bases and J by 2 bases, and 17 bases separated the two germline ends. DNA of the CDR3: TGCAGTGCCCAAACTTTCTACCGGGCCTACGAGCAGTACTTC. Amino acids: CSAQTFYRAYEQYF.

This clonotype was picked up a small number of times. The chain links TRBV20-1 to TRBJ1-1; D gene unclear. This CDR3 has 11 amino acids. The V gene's germline CDR1 is DFQATT and CDR2 SNEGSKA (reference sequence). The V gene lost 6 bases and the J gene lost 3 bases, with 8 bases spanning the gap. CDR3 residues: CSALPHTEAFF. The CDR3 nucleotides read TGCAGTGCCCTGCCACACACTGAAGCTTTCTTT.

Many counts were recorded for this clonotype. The V gene is TRBV12-3 or TRBV12-4, the J gene TRBJ1-2; D not certain. The CDR3 consists of 14 residues. The V end was cut by 1 base, the J end by 8 bases, with 14 bases between. CDR3 in amino acids: CASSLESGSGGYTF. CDR3 coding DNA: TGTGCCAGCAGTTTAGAATCAGGCAGTGGCGGCTACACCTTC.

This clonotype has more than one count but fewer than ten. V and J are TRBV11-2 and TRBJ1-5; 9 nucleotides line up with TRBD1. Per the germline V gene, CDR1 is SGHAT and CDR2 is FQNNGV. The CDR3 contains 15 residues. Losses at the gene ends were 5 bases for V and 3 bases for J; bases not matched to a gene: 5. The CDR3 DNA is TGTGCCAGCAGCAAAACAGGGGGCGACAATCAGCCCCAGCATTTT. It translates to CASSKTGGDNQPQHF.

V is TRBV7-2 and J is TRBJ2-7, with D tentatively TRBD1 or TRBD2 (5 bases each). Trimming took off 5 bases at V and 3 bases at J, with 17 bases between the two ends. There are 15 residues in the CDR3. Per the germline V gene, CDR1 is SGHTA and CDR2 is FQGNSA. CDR3 sequence: CASSVIPGTIYEQYF. The CDR3, as DNA: TGTGCCAGCAGCGTTATTCCCGGGACGATCTACGAGCAGTACTTC.

The sample holds many counts of this clonotype. J is TRBJ1-4 and V is TRBV18, with 7 bases matching TRBD1. Germline V gene lookup returns CDR1 KGHSH and CDR2 LQKENI. The ends lost 2 bases at V and 5 bases at J; junction bases unmatched: 5. The CDR3 runs to 15 residues. CDR3 protein: CASSPGDRVNEKLFF. The DNA of the CDR3 is TGTGCCAGCTCACCAGGCGACAGGGTCAATGAAAAACTGTTTTTT. The whole variable domain, remainder taken from reference TRBV18 and TRBJ1-4, is NAGVMQNPRHLVRRRGQEARLRCSPMKGHSHVYWYRQLPEEGLKFMVYLQKENIIDESGMPKERFSAEFPKEGPSILRIQQVVRGDSAAYFCASSPGDRVNEKLFFGSGTQLSVL.